The sequence of this T cell receptor beta chain was determined in a study of T cell responses to AZD1222 COVID-19 vaccine. Study results and limitations: Females made up more of the donors, who were largely white British, and clonal diversity may have come out too low.

Points on this clone: Its antigen is still unknown.

The CDR3 totals 15 residues. Germline V gene sequence: CDR1 LGHNA, CDR2 YNFKEQ. V trimming: 4 bases; J trimming: 5 bases; junction bases outside the gene matches: 9. This table comes from immunoSEQ multiplex PCR, and its TCRdb copy is limited to in-frame clones, with some not included. The table lists under 150,000 clones, 88% of them singletons. This receptor was taken from an adult in good health. The sample was peripheral blood, taken on day 0 of AZD1222 vaccination. This sequence joins TRBV4-2 and TRBJ2-5; 8 bases agree with TRBD2. Written as DNA, the CDR3 is TGTGCCAGCAGCCCGACTAGCGCGGATGGGGAGACCCAGTACTTC. Its protein product is CASSPTSADGETQYF.